This T cell receptor beta chain stems from a study of blood T cell repertoires in COVID-19. Overall study context: COVID-19 samples from acute and convalescent phases originated in the United States, Italy and Spain. Sources were T cells, B-cell-depleted T cells, or PBMCs; the material itself was cDNA or gDNA.

From germline, CDR1 is MNHEY and CDR2 SVGAGI. CDR3 size: 15 residues. The ends lost 5 bases at V and 3 bases at J; junction bases unmatched: 8. Original processing methods: Amplified reference gene primers provided the basis for estimating nucleated cell counts. Sequencing used immunoSEQ multiplex PCR; TCRdb keeps in-frame clones, though not all of them. From that table come the V and J calls and clone size; the DNA was used to work out D and trimming. The repertoire holds some 200,000 clones, with 80% to 90% as singletons. This chain links TRBV6-5 with TRBJ1-1, with 8 nucleotides matching TRBD1. The receptor comes from a woman aged 40 to 50 who had recovered from COVID-19. The sequenced material came from peripheral blood. The CDR3 DNA reads TGTGCCAGCAGTAGAGACAGGGGCGATGACACTGAAGCTTTCTTT. This codes for CASSRDRGDDTEAFF.